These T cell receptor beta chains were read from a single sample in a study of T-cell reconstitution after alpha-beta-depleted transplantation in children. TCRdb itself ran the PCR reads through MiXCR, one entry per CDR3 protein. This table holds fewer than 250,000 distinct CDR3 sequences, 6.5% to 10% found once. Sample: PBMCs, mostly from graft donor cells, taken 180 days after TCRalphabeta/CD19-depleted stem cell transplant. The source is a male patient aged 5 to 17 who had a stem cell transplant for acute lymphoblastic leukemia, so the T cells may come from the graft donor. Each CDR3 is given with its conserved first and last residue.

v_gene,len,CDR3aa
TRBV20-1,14,CSARDSGSYNEQFF
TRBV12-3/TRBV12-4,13,CASKRRGLDEQYF
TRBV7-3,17,CASSLKGLAGGHDEQFF
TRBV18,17,CASSPPTGKRSNYGYTF
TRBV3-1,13,CASSQERQLTQYF
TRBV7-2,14,CASSSYGVDYGYTF
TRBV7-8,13,CASSPRTAGELFF
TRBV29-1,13,CSVVAGGRYEQYF
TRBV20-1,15,CSARDVTGGLNGYTF
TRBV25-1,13,CASLMTNTGELFF
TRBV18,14,CASSPVTPATEAFF
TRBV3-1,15,CATCQGPPRGDTQYF
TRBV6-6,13,CASSYSWSEGPFF
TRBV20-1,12,CSAKFRPAEAFF
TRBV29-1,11,CSVEGTQTQYF
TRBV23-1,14,CANSPSRDNYGYTF
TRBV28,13,CASLRQGAYEQYF
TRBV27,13,CASSLFSGGERYF
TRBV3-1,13,CASSQGTNQPQHF
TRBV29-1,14,CSVEDEQGTLEAFF
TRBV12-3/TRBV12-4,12,CASSLILNEQFF
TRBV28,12,CASSLLGGEQYF
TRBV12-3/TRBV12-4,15,CASSLTGDTYNEQFF
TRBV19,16,CASKLHWEGWTGELFF
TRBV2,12,CASSEGPTTQYF
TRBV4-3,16,CASSPTGGPSTHEQFF
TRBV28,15,CASTLEANSEQPQHF
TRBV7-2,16,CASSLGPSSSYNEQFF
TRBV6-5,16,CASSYPRTGPNTEAFF
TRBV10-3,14,CAISERATNEKLFF
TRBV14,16,CASSSLDRDRGNVLTF
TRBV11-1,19,CASSPRVGTGAANTGELFF
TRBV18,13,CASSPDRGTEAFF
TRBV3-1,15,CASSRQGASSYEQYF